A selection of T cell receptor beta chains follows, all from one sample in a study of radiotherapy plus CTLA-4 blockade in lung cancer. Generated by immunoSEQ multiplex PCR, the TCRdb table keeps only in-frame clones and is missing some. The sample gives just over 60,000 clones, 70% to 85% of which show up once; under 5% is in the top ten. The sequences come from peripheral blood, collected from a patient treated with radiotherapy plus ipilimumab. These receptors all come from a human donor with non-small cell lung cancer who had a complete response to radiotherapy plus ipilimumab. Each CDR3 is given with its conserved first and last residue. Fields, in order: CDR3 length, J gene, clone size, D gene, V gene, CDR3 protein, CDR3 DNA. D genes are given only for firm matches. The listing skips clone size in some rows; elsewhere it reads once, few, many or a size class.

15	TRBJ2-2	few	TRBD1	TRBV7-9	CASSSRDRDTGELFF	TGTGCCAGCAGCTCCCGGGACAGGGACACCGGGGAGCTGTTTTTT
14	TRBJ2-1	-	TRBD2	TRBV5-1	CASSVRGGRDEQFF	TGCGCCAGCAGCGTCCGCGGGGGGCGGGATGAGCAGTTCTTC
14	TRBJ1-3	-	-	TRBV5-1	CASSLGFEGNTIYF	TGCGCCAGCAGCTTGGGGTTTGAAGGAAACACCATATATTTT
15	TRBJ2-1	-	-	TRBV19	CASTNRASAYNEQFF	TGTGCCAGTACTAATAGGGCTAGCGCGTACAATGAGCAGTTCTTC
15	TRBJ2-1	-	TRBD1	TRBV5-6	CASSAWTGDYNEQFF	TGTGCCAGCAGCGCCTGGACAGGGGATTACAATGAGCAGTTCTTC
14	TRBJ2-3	-	-	TRBV7-9	CASIPPLPGDTQYF	TGTGCCAGCATCCCCCCTCTACCTGGAGATACGCAGTATTTT
13	TRBJ1-1	few	-	TRBV30	CAWSVRRDTEAFF	TGTGCCTGGAGCGTAAGAAGGGACACTGAAGCTTTCTTT
14	TRBJ2-1	-	-	TRBV10-3	CAISESKSYNEQFF	TGTGCCATCAGTGAGTCGAAGTCTTACAATGAGCAGTTCTTC
17	TRBJ2-7	-	-	TRBV19	CASSIEAGSGKAAEQYF	TGTGCCAGTAGTATAGAAGCCGGGAGCGGTAAGGCCGCCGAGCAGTACTTC
16	TRBJ1-1	-	TRBD1	TRBV11-3	CASSSTRTGVNTEAFF	TGTGCCAGCAGTTCGACCCGGACAGGGGTGAACACTGAAGCTTTCTTT
13	TRBJ1-2	-	-	TRBV30	CAFSRGSNYGYTF	TGTGCCTTTTCGAGGGGCTCTAACTATGGCTACACCTTC
13	TRBJ1-4	-	-	TRBV7-6	CASSLGQDRKLFF	TGTGCCAGCAGCTTAGGTCAGGACAGAAAACTGTTTTTT
16	TRBJ2-6	-	TRBD1	TRBV5-1	CASSVQGASGANVLTF	TGCGCCAGCAGCGTCCAGGGGGCTTCAGGGGCCAACGTCCTGACTTTC
15	TRBJ2-3	-	TRBD2	TRBV9	CASSVASGGADTQYF	TGTGCCAGCAGCGTAGCTAGCGGGGGGGCAGATACGCAGTATTTT
13	TRBJ1-1	-	-	TRBV19	CASSMSQGTRAFF	TGTGCCAGTAGTATGAGTCAGGGGACAAGAGCTTTCTTT
16	TRBJ2-1	-	TRBD1	TRBV6-5	CASSYSPGQGWHEQFF	TGTGCCAGCAGTTACTCACCGGGACAGGGGTGGCATGAGCAGTTCTTC
16	TRBJ1-3	once	TRBD1	TRBV19	CASSTVGQGSGNTIYF	TGTGCCAGTAGTACTGTGGGACAGGGGAGTGGAAACACCATATATTTT
16	TRBJ1-3	-	TRBD1	TRBV28	CASSLDLRGQGNTIYF	TGTGCCAGCAGTTTAGATCTAAGGGGACAGGGAAACACCATATATTTT
15	TRBJ1-3	-	-	TRBV27	CASSSHTAGGNTIYF	TGTGCCAGCAGTTCCCACACCGCCGGTGGAAACACCATATATTTT
18	TRBJ2-5	-	-	TRBV15	CATSRDVTDYTFQETQYF	TGTGCCACCAGCAGAGATGTTACGGACTATACATTCCAAGAGACCCAGTACTTC
13	TRBJ1-5	-	TRBD1	TRBV12-5	CASGQGAVQPQHF	TGTGCTAGTGGCCAGGGGGCGGTTCAGCCCCAGCATTTT
14	TRBJ1-3	-	-	TRBV19	CATNGVESGNTIYF	TGTGCCACGAACGGCGTAGAATCTGGAAACACCATATATTTT
15	TRBJ1-5	once	-	TRBV9	CASSVGPTKTQPQHF	TGTGCCAGCAGCGTAGGGCCCACCAAGACTCAGCCCCAGCATTTT
15	TRBJ1-2	once	-	TRBV7-2	CASSLLVAGSYGYTF	TGTGCCAGCAGCTTATTAGTAGCAGGCTCCTATGGCTACACCTTC
15	TRBJ2-5	few	TRBD1	TRBV10-2	CASSERDSRKETQYF	TGCGCCAGCAGTGAGAGGGACAGTCGGAAAGAGACCCAGTACTTC
14	TRBJ1-3	-	TRBD1	TRBV10-3	CAISEGQGGNTIYF	TGTGCCATCAGTGAGGGACAGGGTGGAAACACCATATATTTT
15	TRBJ2-1	-	TRBD1	TRBV5-4	CASRGQTQSYNEQFF	TGTGCCAGCAGGGGACAGACTCAATCCTACAATGAGCAGTTCTTC
15	TRBJ2-1	-	TRBD1	TRBV27	CASSADRVAYNEQFF	TGTGCCAGCAGTGCGGACAGGGTGGCCTACAATGAGCAGTTCTTC
15	TRBJ2-1	-	-	TRBV4-3	CASSRDISSYNEQFF	TGCGCCAGCAGCCGGGACATTAGCTCCTACAATGAGCAGTTCTTC
15	TRBJ1-2	once	-	TRBV27	CASSPISGLTYGYTF	TGTGCCAGCAGCCCCATTAGCGGACTTACCTATGGCTACACCTTC
12	TRBJ2-1	-	-	TRBV11-2	CASSLPVREQFF	TGTGCCAGCAGCTTACCAGTCCGCGAGCAGTTCTTC
14	TRBJ2-1	-	TRBD1	TRBV6-5	CASSPGQGYNEQFF	TGTGCCAGCAGCCCGGGACAGGGCTACAATGAGCAGTTCTTC
12	TRBJ2-5	-	-	TRBV11-2	CASSLMGGTQYF	TGTGCCAGCAGCTTAATGGGTGGGACACAGTACTTC
16	TRBJ2-2	-	-	TRBV18	CASSPPLAANTGELFF	TGTGCCAGCTCACCCCCCCTAGCCGCGAACACCGGGGAGCTGTTTTTT